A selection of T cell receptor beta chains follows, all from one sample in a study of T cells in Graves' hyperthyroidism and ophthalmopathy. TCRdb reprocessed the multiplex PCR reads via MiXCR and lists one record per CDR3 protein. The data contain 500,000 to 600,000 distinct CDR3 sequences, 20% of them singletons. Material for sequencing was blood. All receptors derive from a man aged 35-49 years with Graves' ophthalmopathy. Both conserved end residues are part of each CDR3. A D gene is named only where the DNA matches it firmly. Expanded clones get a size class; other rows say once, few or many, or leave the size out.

cdr3_nt: TGTGCCAGCAAACTCGACAGGCTTAATTCACCCCTCCACTTT; cdr3_aa: CASKLDRLNSPLHF; j_call: TRBJ1-6; clone_size: many; cdr3_length: 14; d_call: .; v_call: TRBV2
cdr3_nt: TGTGCCAGCAGCTTAAGTCCGGTCTCTTTGGATGAGCAGTTCTTC; cdr3_aa: CASSLSPVSLDEQFF; j_call: TRBJ2-1; clone_size: many; cdr3_length: 15; d_call: .; v_call: TRBV11-3
cdr3_nt: TGCAGTGCCGAGGAAGCTTGGAAGAACACTGAAGCTTTCTTT; cdr3_aa: CSAEEAWKNTEAFF; j_call: TRBJ1-1; clone_size: .; cdr3_length: 14; d_call: .; v_call: TRBV20-1
cdr3_nt: TGCGCCAGCAGCCCCGGTCCCTGGAACACTGAAGCTTTCTTT; cdr3_aa: CASSPGPWNTEAFF; j_call: TRBJ1-1; clone_size: .; cdr3_length: 14; d_call: .; v_call: TRBV5-1
cdr3_nt: TGCGCCAGCAGCTCGAGCTTACTAGCGGGAGCTAATGAGCAGTTCTTC; cdr3_aa: CASSSSLLAGANEQFF; j_call: TRBJ2-1; clone_size: .; cdr3_length: 16; d_call: TRBD2; v_call: TRBV5-1
cdr3_nt: TGTGCCATCGGACGACAGGGGGCAGGAGAGACCCAGTACTTC; cdr3_aa: CAIGRQGAGETQYF; j_call: TRBJ2-5; clone_size: .; cdr3_length: 14; d_call: TRBD1; v_call: TRBV10-3
cdr3_nt: TGTGCCAGCACCTCTTGGAGGGGGAGGGTTTACAATGAGCAGTTCTTC; cdr3_aa: CASTSWRGRVYNEQFF; j_call: TRBJ2-1; clone_size: many; cdr3_length: 16; d_call: .; v_call: TRBV12-3/TRBV12-4
cdr3_nt: TGCAGTGCTCTCCCGGGACTAGAAAACATTCAGTACTTC; cdr3_aa: CSALPGLENIQYF; j_call: TRBJ2-4; clone_size: many; cdr3_length: 13; d_call: TRBD2; v_call: TRBV20-1
cdr3_nt: TGTGCCACCAGTGGGGTCGGACTAGCGGGCAACAATGAGCAGTTCTTC; cdr3_aa: CATSGVGLAGNNEQFF; j_call: TRBJ2-1; clone_size: .; cdr3_length: 16; d_call: TRBD2; v_call: TRBV24-1
cdr3_nt: TGTGCCAGCTCTCCCCGGGACGGGAACACTGAAGCTTTCTTT; cdr3_aa: CASSPRDGNTEAFF; j_call: TRBJ1-1; clone_size: many; cdr3_length: 14; d_call: .; v_call: TRBV18
cdr3_nt: TGTGCCAGCAGTTTAAATGCAGGGGCGGGAGAGACCCAGTACTTC; cdr3_aa: CASSLNAGAGETQYF; j_call: TRBJ2-5; clone_size: many; cdr3_length: 15; d_call: .; v_call: TRBV12-3/TRBV12-4
cdr3_nt: TGTGCCAGCAGTCTTCTTACCGGAGCTAACTATGGCTACACCTTC; cdr3_aa: CASSLLTGANYGYTF; j_call: TRBJ1-2; clone_size: .; cdr3_length: 15; d_call: .; v_call: TRBV6-4
cdr3_nt: TGCAGTGCTAGAGATGATGCTTCGCCAGGGGAGACCCAGTACTTC; cdr3_aa: CSARDDASPGETQYF; j_call: TRBJ2-5; clone_size: many; cdr3_length: 15; d_call: .; v_call: TRBV20-1
cdr3_nt: TGTGCCAGCAGCTCCGCCTGGGGGGCGCCTTATTCACCCCTCCACTTT; cdr3_aa: CASSSAWGAPYSPLHF; j_call: TRBJ1-6; clone_size: few; cdr3_length: 16; d_call: .; v_call: TRBV7-2
cdr3_nt: TGTGCCAGCACTCCCATGACAGCTAGCACAGATACGCAGTATTTT; cdr3_aa: CASTPMTASTDTQYF; j_call: TRBJ2-3; clone_size: .; cdr3_length: 15; d_call: .; v_call: TRBV6-1
cdr3_nt: TGTGCCAGCAGCTCCCGGACGGCCCAAGAGACCCAGTACTTC; cdr3_aa: CASSSRTAQETQYF; j_call: TRBJ2-5; clone_size: many; cdr3_length: 14; d_call: .; v_call: TRBV7-9
cdr3_nt: TGTGCCAGCAGCTTAAATAACAGGGGTGGCGAGCAGTACTTC; cdr3_aa: CASSLNNRGGEQYF; j_call: TRBJ2-7; clone_size: .; cdr3_length: 14; d_call: TRBD1; v_call: TRBV11-2
cdr3_nt: TGTGCCAGCAGCTTCCGTAGAGGGACTGAAGGTGAGCAGTTCTTC; cdr3_aa: CASSFRRGTEGEQFF; j_call: TRBJ2-1; clone_size: .; cdr3_length: 15; d_call: .; v_call: TRBV6-1
cdr3_nt: TGTGCCAGCACCCAAAAATATTCCGGGACAGGGGTCTATGGCTACACCTTC; cdr3_aa: CASTQKYSGTGVYGYTF; j_call: TRBJ1-2; clone_size: .; cdr3_length: 17; d_call: TRBD1; v_call: TRBV27
cdr3_nt: TGCAGTGCTGCCGGCGGGAGGTTTAACAATGAGCAGTTCTTC; cdr3_aa: CSAAGGRFNNEQFF; j_call: TRBJ2-1; clone_size: few; cdr3_length: 14; d_call: TRBD2; v_call: TRBV20-1
cdr3_nt: TGTGCCAGACGAACGGACACGTCCTACGAGCAGTACTTC; cdr3_aa: CARRTDTSYEQYF; j_call: TRBJ2-7; clone_size: many; cdr3_length: 13; d_call: .; v_call: TRBV27
cdr3_nt: TGTGCCAGCAGCTTATATGGGGTCTACAATGAGCAGTTCTTC; cdr3_aa: CASSLYGVYNEQFF; j_call: TRBJ2-1; clone_size: .; cdr3_length: 14; d_call: .; v_call: TRBV7-9
cdr3_nt: TGTGCCAGCAGTTATGACAGAACCAGCTCCTACGAGCAGTACTTC; cdr3_aa: CASSYDRTSSYEQYF; j_call: TRBJ2-7; clone_size: many; cdr3_length: 15; d_call: .; v_call: TRBV28
cdr3_nt: TGTGCCAGCAGCCAAGATTGTCGGGAGACCCAGTACTTC; cdr3_aa: CASSQDCRETQYF; j_call: TRBJ2-5; clone_size: .; cdr3_length: 13; d_call: .; v_call: TRBV6-1
cdr3_nt: TGTGCCAGCAGCCAAGACATCGGCAACTCAATGAACGAGCAGTACTTC; cdr3_aa: CASSQDIGNSMNEQYF; j_call: TRBJ2-7; clone_size: .; cdr3_length: 16; d_call: .; v_call: TRBV14
cdr3_nt: TGCAGTGCTATTAGCGGGAGAGGGTACAATGAGCAGTTCTTC; cdr3_aa: CSAISGRGYNEQFF; j_call: TRBJ2-1; clone_size: .; cdr3_length: 14; d_call: TRBD2; v_call: TRBV20-1
cdr3_nt: TGCAGCGTTTTTGAGTCAGGGTTCGAGGCCGGGGAGCTGTTTTTT; cdr3_aa: CSVFESGFEAGELFF; j_call: TRBJ2-2; clone_size: .; cdr3_length: 15; d_call: .; v_call: TRBV29-1
cdr3_nt: TGTGCCATCAGTGAGTTCGTTAGCCCGGATACGCAGTATTTT; cdr3_aa: CAISEFVSPDTQYF; j_call: TRBJ2-3; clone_size: .; cdr3_length: 14; d_call: .; v_call: TRBV10-3
cdr3_nt: TGCAGTGCTAAGCCGAACACTGAAGCTTTCTTT; cdr3_aa: CSAKPNTEAFF; j_call: TRBJ1-1; clone_size: many; cdr3_length: 11; d_call: .; v_call: TRBV20-1
cdr3_nt: TGCGCCAGCAGCTTGAATCAGGACAGGGGGCTTGGGGAGACCCAGTACTTC; cdr3_aa: CASSLNQDRGLGETQYF; j_call: TRBJ2-5; clone_size: .; cdr3_length: 17; d_call: TRBD1; v_call: TRBV5-1
cdr3_nt: TGTGCCAGCAGCTCCGGGCCAGGGGCCTCTGGGGCCAACGTCCTGACTTTC; cdr3_aa: CASSSGPGASGANVLTF; j_call: TRBJ2-6; clone_size: .; cdr3_length: 17; d_call: .; v_call: TRBV27
cdr3_nt: TGTGCCAGCAGCGATGACTGGAAGTATGGCTACACCTTC; cdr3_aa: CASSDDWKYGYTF; j_call: TRBJ1-2; clone_size: .; cdr3_length: 13; d_call: .; v_call: TRBV7-9
cdr3_nt: TGTGCCAGCAGCGTAGTGCCGGATAATTCACCCCTCCACTTT; cdr3_aa: CASSVVPDNSPLHF; j_call: TRBJ1-6; clone_size: few; cdr3_length: 14; d_call: .; v_call: TRBV9
cdr3_nt: TGTGCCTGGGCGGGAGGCCTCACTGAAGCTTTCTTT; cdr3_aa: CAWAGGLTEAFF; j_call: TRBJ1-1; clone_size: many; cdr3_length: 12; d_call: .; v_call: TRBV30
cdr3_nt: TGTGCCAGCAGTTTAGCCAAATTAGATACGCAGTATTTT; cdr3_aa: CASSLAKLDTQYF; j_call: TRBJ2-3; clone_size: few; cdr3_length: 13; d_call: .; v_call: TRBV12-3/TRBV12-4
cdr3_nt: TGTGCCAGCAGCCTAACCGGGACAGGGGGTAGAAACACCATATATTTT; cdr3_aa: CASSLTGTGGRNTIYF; j_call: TRBJ1-3; clone_size: few; cdr3_length: 16; d_call: TRBD1; v_call: TRBV3-1
cdr3_nt: TGCAGTGCCAGCTTATCTGGGGCCAACGTCCTGACTTTC; cdr3_aa: CSASLSGANVLTF; j_call: TRBJ2-6; clone_size: .; cdr3_length: 13; d_call: .; v_call: TRBV20-1
cdr3_nt: TGTGCCAGCCATGGCGGCGGGACCCAGTACTTC; cdr3_aa: CASHGGGTQYF; j_call: TRBJ2-5; clone_size: .; cdr3_length: 11; d_call: .; v_call: TRBV27
cdr3_nt: TGTGCCAGCAGTTCACAGGAAACACAAGAGACCCAGTACTTC; cdr3_aa: CASSSQETQETQYF; j_call: TRBJ2-5; clone_size: many; cdr3_length: 14; d_call: .; v_call: TRBV12-3/TRBV12-4
cdr3_nt: TGCGCCAGCAGCATTAGCGGGGACACCGGGGAGCTGTTTTTT; cdr3_aa: CASSISGDTGELFF; j_call: TRBJ2-2; clone_size: many; cdr3_length: 14; d_call: TRBD2; v_call: TRBV5-1
cdr3_nt: TGTGCCAGCGGCTTAGGTGAAAGTCTTGAAGCTTTCTTT; cdr3_aa: CASGLGESLEAFF; j_call: TRBJ1-1; clone_size: .; cdr3_length: 13; d_call: .; v_call: TRBV11-1
cdr3_nt: TGTGCCACCAGCAGAGGAAGGGCCCCTAATGAAAAACTGTTTTTT; cdr3_aa: CATSRGRAPNEKLFF; j_call: TRBJ1-4; clone_size: .; cdr3_length: 15; d_call: .; v_call: TRBV15
cdr3_nt: TGCGCCAGCAGCGATATCAGTCGAGATACGCAGTATTTT; cdr3_aa: CASSDISRDTQYF; j_call: TRBJ2-3; clone_size: few; cdr3_length: 13; d_call: .; v_call: TRBV10-1
cdr3_nt: TGCGCCAGCAGCTCGGAGGGCCTGAACACTGAAGCTTTCTTT; cdr3_aa: CASSSEGLNTEAFF; j_call: TRBJ1-1; clone_size: few; cdr3_length: 14; d_call: .; v_call: TRBV5-1
cdr3_nt: TGTGCCAGCAGCCTTAGGAATCCGAGCACAGATACGCAGTATTTT; cdr3_aa: CASSLRNPSTDTQYF; j_call: TRBJ2-3; clone_size: .; cdr3_length: 15; d_call: .; v_call: TRBV12-3/TRBV12-4
cdr3_nt: TGTGCCAGCAGCCTGGGACAGCTTGGGTTGGAGACCCAGTACTTC; cdr3_aa: CASSLGQLGLETQYF; j_call: TRBJ2-5; clone_size: many; cdr3_length: 15; d_call: TRBD1; v_call: TRBV3-1
cdr3_nt: TGTGCCAGCAGCTTAGGGCAGTATGAAGCTTTCTTT; cdr3_aa: CASSLGQYEAFF; j_call: TRBJ1-1; clone_size: .; cdr3_length: 12; d_call: .; v_call: TRBV7-9
cdr3_nt: TGTGCCAGCAGCTTCCCCTCCGAGCGCACAGATACGCAGTATTTT; cdr3_aa: CASSFPSERTDTQYF; j_call: TRBJ2-3; clone_size: few; cdr3_length: 15; d_call: .; v_call: TRBV7-9
cdr3_nt: TGTGCCAGCAGTTGGAGAGGACAGGGCCAAGAGACCCAGTACTTC; cdr3_aa: CASSWRGQGQETQYF; j_call: TRBJ2-5; clone_size: many; cdr3_length: 15; d_call: TRBD1; v_call: TRBV11-2
cdr3_nt: TGCAGCGTTGGGACAGGCGGGGGGAAAGCTTTCTTT; cdr3_aa: CSVGTGGGKAFF; j_call: TRBJ1-1; clone_size: few; cdr3_length: 12; d_call: TRBD1; v_call: TRBV29-1
cdr3_nt: TGTGCCAGCAGGCGGGGAGGGTTATTCCGAGTTTACAATGAGCAGTTCTTC; cdr3_aa: CASRRGGLFRVYNEQFF; j_call: TRBJ2-1; clone_size: .; cdr3_length: 17; d_call: TRBD2; v_call: TRBV27
cdr3_nt: TGTGCCTGGAGGGGGTCAGGCTTAACCTACGAGCAGTACTTC; cdr3_aa: CAWRGSGLTYEQYF; j_call: TRBJ2-7; clone_size: many; cdr3_length: 14; d_call: .; v_call: TRBV30
cdr3_nt: TGTGCCAGCACCCGAAGCGGACAGGGGGCAGGAGGCTACACCTTC; cdr3_aa: CASTRSGQGAGGYTF; j_call: TRBJ1-2; clone_size: .; cdr3_length: 15; d_call: TRBD1; v_call: TRBV12-3/TRBV12-4
cdr3_nt: TGTGCCAGCAGTCATATTAGCGGCAATGAGCAGTTCTTC; cdr3_aa: CASSHISGNEQFF; j_call: TRBJ2-1; clone_size: .; cdr3_length: 13; d_call: .; v_call: TRBV4-2
cdr3_nt: TGCAGTGCTAGAGAGGTCCTAGCGGGCCTCCTAGAGACCCAGTACTTC; cdr3_aa: CSAREVLAGLLETQYF; j_call: TRBJ2-5; clone_size: .; cdr3_length: 16; d_call: TRBD2; v_call: TRBV20-1
cdr3_nt: TGTGCCAGCAGTCCCGCTGCGGCGGGAGGGTATTATGAGCAGTTCTTC; cdr3_aa: CASSPAAAGGYYEQFF; j_call: TRBJ2-1; clone_size: few; cdr3_length: 16; d_call: TRBD2; v_call: TRBV6-2/TRBV6-3
cdr3_nt: TGCGCCAGCAGCCTCCAGGGGGCGATTAATGAAAAACTGTTTTTT; cdr3_aa: CASSLQGAINEKLFF; j_call: TRBJ1-4; clone_size: many; cdr3_length: 15; d_call: TRBD1; v_call: TRBV5-1